This T cell receptor beta chain appears in the sequencing data of a study of spatial heterogeneity in lung cancer. TCRdb ran MiXCR on the 5' RACE reads and lists one entry per CDR3 protein. The sample carries roughly 38,000 distinct CDR3 sequences, over 9.5% recorded once. The length of the CDR3 is 15 residues. The V end was cut by 0 bases, the J end by 3 bases, with 8 bases between. Germline loops: CDR1 ENHRY, CDR2 SYGVKD. The time point here: blood at routine non-recurrence follow-up after resection. The origin of this receptor is a female donor with early-stage non-small cell lung cancer. V gene TRBV10-3 combines with J gene TRBJ2-2; D remains unclear. The specimen comprised PBMCs, sampled at follow-up. CDR3: CAISESGLHTGELFF. DNA for the CDR3: TGTGCCATCAGTGAGTCGGGCCTGCACACCGGGGAGCTGTTTTTT.